The 2 T cell receptor beta chains below come from one sample, sequenced in a study of shared clonotypes between healthy human individuals. The assay was immunoSEQ multiplex PCR, and TCRdb's table has in-frame clones only and misses some. The sample has some 630,000 clones, around 96% seen once. Terminally differentiated effector memory CD45RA+ cells were excluded from the naive CD8 cells, which were CD45RO-negative and positively selected for CCR7. Sequencing input: naive CD8+ T cells sorted from blood. The receptors derive from a woman aged 30 to 39 in good health.

V and J are TRBV28 and TRBJ2-7; no definite D call. With 5 bases removed from V and 0 bases from J, the gap between germline ends came to 14 bases. Germline CDR1 is MDHEN and CDR2 is SYDVKM. The CDR3 is 15 residues long. CDR3 sequence: CASSPGVTSSYEQYF. In nucleotides, the CDR3 is TGTGCCAGCAGTCCTGGGGTTACGAGCTCCTACGAGCAGTACTTC. Full variable domain (outside the CDR3, taken from reference TRBV28 and TRBJ2-7): DVKVTQSSRYLVKRTGEKVFLECVQDMDHENMFWYRQDPGLGLRLIYFSYDVKMKEKGDIPEGYSVSREKKERFSLILESASTNQTSMYLCASSPGVTSSYEQYFGPGTRLTVT.

The V call is TRBV7-8, the J call TRBJ2-5; D is undetermined. This CDR3 is built from 12 residues. With 6 bases removed from V and 4 bases from J, the gap between germline ends came to 9 bases. Germline loops: CDR1 SGHVS, CDR2 FQNEAQ. As DNA, the CDR3 is TGTGCCAGCAGTTGGCGCGGAGAGACCCAGTACTTC. Translated, it gives CASSWRGETQYF.